The next 24 T cell receptor beta chains were all read from a single sample in a study of blood T cell repertoires in COVID-19. The protocol was immunoSEQ multiplex PCR, while the TCRdb copy is restricted to in-frame clones and leaves out a portion. Of around 190,000 clones in the sample, about 80% are singletons; the top ten hold approximately 6.9%. The sequenced sample consisted of peripheral blood. The receptor source for this set is a man in his fifties or sixties with acute or convalescent COVID-19.

As concerns this clone: Distinct nucleotide sequences in the sample also encode this CDR3. This chain uses TRBV7-2 with TRBJ1-2; TRBD1 aligns across 8 bases. This CDR3 comprises 14 residues. With V trimmed by 1 base and J by 2 bases, 0 bases remained unmatched. Per the germline V gene, CDR1 is SGHTA and CDR2 is FQGNSA. The CDR3 DNA follows: TGTGCCAGCAGCTTAGACAGGGGGAACTATGGCTACACCTTC. Protein: CASSLDRGNYGYTF.

This chain uses TRBV5-1 with TRBJ1-6, with a weak D call TRBD1 (5 bases). Per the germline V gene, CDR1 is SGHRS and CDR2 is YFSETQ. V was trimmed by 1 base and J by 3 bases, leaving 5 bases between them. There are 14 residues in the CDR3. DNA for the CDR3: TGCGCCAGCAGCTTGACAGGCTATAATTCACCCCTCCACTTT. Translation gives CASSLTGYNSPLHF.

V and J are TRBV6-5 and TRBJ1-1, with unresolved D. Germline V gene sequence: CDR1 MNHEY, CDR2 SVGAGI. This CDR3 is 13 amino acids long. Trimming took 5 bases from V and 1 from J, leaving 8 bases between them. CDR3 bases: TGTGCCAGCAGTCCTAGCCAGAACACTGAAGCTTTCTTT. Protein sequence: CASSPSQNTEAFF.

The CDR3 sequence is CAWITVGSANYGYTF. Here the CDR3 DNA reads TGTGCCTGGATCACGGTGGGTAGCGCTAACTATGGCTACACCTTC. The chain couples TRBV30 to TRBJ1-2; no clear D gene. V lost 4 bases and J 0 bases, leaving 15 bases between the germline ends. This CDR3 has 15 amino acids. Germline V gene lookup returns CDR1 GTSNPN and CDR2 SVGIG (reference sequence).

This sequence joins TRBV24-1 and TRBJ2-1, with TRBD2 matching over 13 bases. The CDR3 is 16 residues long. Trimming at V came to 3 bases and at J to 8 bases, leaving 6 bases not matched to a gene. Germline V gene data show CDR1 as KGHDR and CDR2 as SFDVKD. The CDR3 region has the DNA TGTGCCACCAGTGATCAAGGACTAGCGGGAGCCCATGAGCAGTTCTTC. Translation: CATSDQGLAGAHEQFF.

The chain couples TRBV6-2 or TRBV6-3 to TRBJ2-7, with a tentative D call TRBD1 (6 bases). The length of the CDR3 is 14 residues. Germline values: CDR1 MNHEY, CDR2 SVGEGT. V was cut by 4 bases and J by 7 bases, with 17 bases left in between. The CDR3 loop is CASSSSTVTGEQYF. Here the CDR3 DNA reads TGTGCCAGCAGTTCCTCGACAGTCACAGGGGAGCAGTACTTC.

Remarks on this clone: The sample has other DNA sequences that encode this CDR3 too. The rearrangement joins TRBV5-1 to TRBJ2-7; TRBD2 is a possible D gene (6 bases). Trimming took 0 bases from V and 0 from J, leaving 10 bases between them. CDR1 and CDR2 (germline): SGHRS, YFSETQ. CDR3 length: 15 amino acids. The CDR3 nucleotides read TGCGCCAGCAGCTTGGCCGGGGGAAGCTCCTACGAGCAGTACTTC. It codes for CASSLAGGSSYEQYF.

This clone was seen just once. This chain links TRBV27 with TRBJ1-2; possibly TRBD1 for D (6 bases). Trimming took off 0 bases at V and 4 bases at J, with 6 bases between the two ends. Germline V CDR1 and CDR2: MNHEY, SMNVEV (reference sequence). The CDR3 is made up of 13 amino acids. Here the CDR3 reads CASSLSGGYGYTF. The CDR3 coding sequence is TGTGCCAGCAGTTTATCAGGGGGCTATGGCTACACCTTC.

The chain is built from TRBV5-1 and TRBJ2-1; 11 bases match TRBD2. The germline V gene has CDR1 SGHRS and CDR2 YFSETQ. V was clipped by 2 bases and J by 9 bases; unmatched bases: 4. This CDR3 has 14 residues. The CDR3 nucleotides read TGCGCCAGCAGCTTAACTAGCGGGAGAGGTGAGCAGTTCTTC. This gives the protein CASSLTSGRGEQFF.

The chain combines TRBV2 with TRBJ1-5; no clear D gene. The CDR3 extends over 13 amino acids. The germline V gene has CDR1 SNHLY and CDR2 FYNNEI. V lost 3 bases, J lost 1 base, and 4 bases lay in between. The CDR3 DNA reads TGTGCCAGCAGTGATCGGAGCAATCAGCCCCAGCATTTT. This gives the protein CASSDRSNQPQHF. Supplemented by reference TRBV2 and TRBJ1-5, the full variable domain reads EPEVTQTPSHQVTQMGQEVILRCVPISNHLYFYWYRQILGQKVEFLVSFYNNEISEKSEIFDDQFSVERPDGSNFTLKIRSTKLEDSAMYFCASSDRSNQPQHFGDGTRLSIL.

The genes are TRBV7-8 and TRBJ2-2, with D perhaps matching TRBD2 (7 bases). Trimming cost V 8 bases and J 4 bases, with 17 bases left between them. The CDR3 spans 15 residues. Germline assignment: CDR1 SGHVS and CDR2 FQNEAQ. The CDR3, as DNA: TGTGCCAGCTTGGGGGCTAGCGGCTCCACCGGGGAGCTGTTTTTT. Protein sequence: CASLGASGSTGELFF.

The genes are TRBV24-1 and TRBJ2-4, with a weak D call TRBD2 (6 bases). V lost 9 bases to trimming and J lost 0 bases, with 11 bases between them. This CDR3 has 14 amino acids. The germline CDR1 and CDR2 sequences are KGHDR and SFDVKD. CDR3 nucleotides: TGTGCCACCGTTAGCGGATTAGCCAAAAACATTCAGTACTTC. Its translation: CATVSGLAKNIQYF.

This clone was observed a single time. In DNA form, the CDR3 reads TGCGCCAGCAGCCATACTAGCGGGAGTGGAGATACGCAGTATTTT. Its protein is CASSHTSGSGDTQYF. This chain connects TRBV5-1 to TRBJ2-3; 11 nucleotides line up with TRBD2. This CDR3 spans 15 amino acids. With V trimmed by 4 bases and J by 5 bases, 6 bases remained unmatched. Germline V gene lookup returns CDR1 SGHRS and CDR2 YFSETQ.

V is TRBV7-2 and J is TRBJ2-7, with D possibly matching TRBD1 (5 bases). The germline CDR1 and CDR2 sequences are SGHTA and FQGNSA. The CDR3 has 14 residues. Trimming cost V 5 bases and J 2 bases, with 13 bases left between them. The CDR3 nucleotides read TGTGCCAGCAGCCCATTCCAGGGTACCTACGAGCAGTACTTC. Encoded protein: CASSPFQGTYEQYF.

This clone was seen a handful of times. The chain carries TRBV2 and TRBJ1-2, with a tentative D call TRBD1 (5 bases). The CDR3 totals 13 residues. With 4 bases removed from V and 7 bases from J, the gap between germline ends came to 13 bases. Looked up from germline, CDR1 is SNHLY and CDR2 is FYNNEI. In DNA, the CDR3 is TGTGCCAGCAGTGCCCGGGGGATGGGTGGCTACACCTTC. Its protein is CASSARGMGGYTF.

The chain carries TRBV5-4 and TRBJ2-3, with 9 nucleotides matching TRBD2. The V gene's germline CDR1 is SGHNT and CDR2 YYREEE (reference sequence). The CDR3 contains 15 residues. The ends lost 7 bases at V and 4 bases at J; junction bases unmatched: 10. The CDR3 DNA sequence: TGTGCCAGCGGGGCGGGAGGGCCTCTGGCAGATACGCAGTATTTT. Translation: CASGAGGPLADTQYF.

The genes are TRBV11-3 and TRBJ2-1; 16 bases are a match to TRBD2. The CDR3 extends over 17 amino acids. In germline, CDR1 is SGHNT, CDR2 YENEEA. Losses at the gene ends were 1 base for V and 10 bases for J; bases not matched to a gene: 7. The CDR3 DNA sequence: TGTGCCAGCAGCTTAGCTTTTGGGACTAGCGGGAGGGAAGAGCAGTTCTTC. Its translation is CASSLAFGTSGREEQFF. Together with reference TRBV11-3 and TRBJ2-1, the CDR3 gives the full variable domain: EAGVVQSPRYKIIEKKQPVAFWCNPISGHNTLYWYLQNLGQGPELLIRYENEEAVDDSQLPKDRFSAERLKGVDSTLKIQPAELGDSAVYLCASSLAFGTSGREEQFFGPGTRLTVL.

The rearrangement joins TRBV15 to TRBJ1-1; weak D call: TRBD1 (6 bases). The CDR3 consists of 16 residues. V lost 1 base, J lost 1 base, and 13 bases lay in between. Germline V gives CDR1 LNHNV, CDR2 YYDKDF (reference sequence). CDR3 protein: CATSRAPGQQNTEAFF. CDR3 coding DNA: TGTGCCACCAGCAGAGCTCCCGGACAGCAGAACACTGAAGCTTTCTTT.

This clone was found a few times. J is TRBJ1-2 and V is TRBV5-1; D ambiguous. CDR3 length: 15 residues. Germline V lookup: CDR1 SGHRS, CDR2 YFSETQ. V shed 4 bases and J shed 1 base, with 14 bases lying between them. The CDR3 reads CASSKDQEDNYGYTF. The CDR3 DNA reads TGCGCCAGCAGCAAGGACCAGGAGGATAACTATGGCTACACCTTC.

This chain links TRBV7-6 with TRBJ1-5; 9 nucleotides align to TRBD1. Per the germline V gene, CDR1 is SGHVS and CDR2 is FNYEAQ. The CDR3 extends over 18 amino acids. V shed 5 bases and J 1 base; nucleotides not matched to a gene: 12. DNA of the CDR3: TGTGCCAGCAGCGCAGTTACAGGGGGCAGATCGAGCAATCAGCCCCAGCATTTT. Its translation is CASSAVTGGRSSNQPQHF.

The chain uses TRBV5-5 and TRBJ1-1, with D maybe TRBD1 (5 bases). The V and J ends lost 2 bases and 1 base respectively, with 9 bases between them. CDR3 length: 14 amino acids. CDR1 and CDR2 (germline): SGHKS, YYEKEE (reference sequence). This CDR3 is CASSFGARNTEAFF. The CDR3 DNA sequence: TGTGCCAGCAGCTTTGGGGCCCGGAACACTGAAGCTTTCTTT.

The V and J genes are TRBV2 and TRBJ1-6, with unresolved D. The CDR3 has 11 amino acids. The germline V and J ends were trimmed by 7 bases and 4 bases, with 2 bases remaining between them. Germline assignment: CDR1 SNHLY and CDR2 FYNNEI. The DNA of the CDR3 is TGTGCCAGCACTTATAATTCACCCCTCCACTTT. Amino acid sequence: CASTYNSPLHF.

The DNA for the CDR3 is TGTGCCAGCAGTACTTCAGCGGGAGTTTTCTACAATGAGCAGTTCTTC. Encoded protein: CASSTSAGVFYNEQFF. The V gene is TRBV27, the J gene TRBJ2-1, with 8 positions matching TRBD2. This CDR3 has 16 residues. Trimming removed 5 bases from V and 3 bases from J; junction bases left unmatched: 9. Germline lookup yields CDR1 MNHEY and CDR2 SMNVEV (reference sequence).

The DNA of the CDR3 is TGTGCCACCAGTGATTTGCAACGGGGGGAATCCCTACCTAACTATGGCTACACCTTC. Amino acid sequence: CATSDLQRGESLPNYGYTF. V is TRBV24-1 and J is TRBJ1-2, with TRBD1 as a possible D gene (5 bases). V was trimmed by 0 bases and J by 0 bases, leaving 19 bases between them. The CDR3 runs 19 residues. CDR1 and CDR2 from the germline V gene are KGHDR and SFDVKD.